These 18 T cell receptor beta chains came from one sample sequenced in a study of T cell responses to AZD1222 COVID-19 vaccine (dated by TCRdb to the early 2020s). Libraries were made using the immunoSEQ multiplex PCR assay. TCRdb took this table from immuneACCESS and kept in-frame rearrangements with V and J called. Such tables lack part of the clones; where checked against another copy, unresolved V genes explain under half of the gap, and the rest is unexplained. The sample table records about 93,000 clones; approximately 86% of these occur just once. The top ten clones comprise around 8.2% of the sample. The sample's time point label is to be understood as: baseline before first vaccination. The input for sequencing was peripheral blood, taken on day 0 of AZD1222 vaccination. Receptors were obtained from an adult in good health.

The rearrangement links TRBV9 to TRBJ1-2; D gene uncertain. The CDR3 has 16 amino acids. Germline loops: CDR1 SGDLS, CDR2 YYNGEE. Trimming removed 3 bases from V and 5 bases from J, with 20 bases in between. The CDR3 coding sequence is TGTGCCAGCAGCGCCCCCTCGAGCCGGATAGAGTATGGCTACACCTTC. Translated: CASSAPSSRIEYGYTF. Full variable domain (outside the CDR3, taken from reference TRBV9 and TRBJ1-2): DSGVTQTPKHLITATGQRVTLRCSPRSGDLSVYWYQQSLDQGLQFLIQYYNGEERAKGNILERFSAQQFPDLHSELNLSSLELGDSALYFCASSAPSSRIEYGYTFGSGTRLTVV.

The gene calls are TRBV5-8 and TRBJ2-7; TRBD2 aligns across 10 bases. The CDR3 is made up of 14 amino acids. Germline values: CDR1 SGHTS, CDR2 YDEGEE. V trimming: 6 bases; J trimming: 6 bases; junction bases outside the gene matches: 9. The CDR3 loop is CASNLSGRRGEQYF. The CDR3 nucleotides read TGTGCCAGCAACCTTAGCGGGAGGAGAGGCGAGCAGTACTTC.

This rearrangement joins TRBV6-5 to TRBJ1-2; TRBD1 agrees at 7 bases. The CDR3 extends over 15 amino acids. V gave up 5 bases and J gave up 7 bases; unmatched junction bases: 13. Germline values: CDR1 MNHEY, CDR2 SVGAGI. CDR3 nucleotides: TGTGCCAGCAGTCCTAGACAGGGTGGGGAGGGTGGCTACACCTTC. It codes for CASSPRQGGEGGYTF.

V is TRBV5-1 and J is TRBJ1-2; 7 nucleotides line up with TRBD1. Looked up from germline, CDR1 is SGHRS and CDR2 is YFSETQ. The CDR3 runs to 14 residues. The V gene end was trimmed by 0 bases and the J gene end by 6 bases; junction bases not matched to a gene: 5. CDR3 bases: TGCGCCAGCAGCTTGGGACAGGGCCTAGATGGCTACACCTTC. Translated: CASSLGQGLDGYTF.

The genes are TRBV14 and TRBJ2-1, with D possibly being TRBD1 (5 bases). This CDR3 spans 14 amino acids. V lost 5 bases and J lost 6, with 14 bases in between. Germline loops: CDR1 SGHDN, CDR2 FVKESK. CDR3 amino acids: CASSRTRRGNEQFF. The CDR3 region has the DNA TGTGCCAGCAGCAGAACCCGAAGGGGCAATGAGCAGTTCTTC.

The rearrangement links TRBV5-6 to TRBJ1-2; 12 bases match TRBD1. With V trimmed by 4 bases and J by 3 bases, 7 bases remained unmatched. Germline CDR1 reads SGHDT; CDR2 reads YYEEEE. This CDR3 is 16 amino acids long. CDR3 region: CASSLRGQGADYGYTF. The DNA for the CDR3 is TGTGCCAGCAGCCTGAGGGGACAGGGGGCTGACTATGGCTACACCTTC.

V usage is TRBV15 and J usage is TRBJ2-6; tentative D call: TRBD2 (6 bases). CDR3 length equals 21 residues. Germline V gene sequence: CDR1 LNHNV, CDR2 YYDKDF (reference sequence). Trimming left V 1 base short and J 1 base short, with 23 bases between. The CDR3 region is CATSRAIGEAGRRSGANVLTF. The CDR3 region has the DNA TGTGCCACCAGCAGAGCGATAGGGGAGGCGGGGCGCAGGTCTGGGGCCAACGTCCTGACTTTC. The whole variable domain, remainder taken from reference TRBV15 and TRBJ2-6, is DAMVIQNPRYQVTQFGKPVTLSCSQTLNHNVMYWYQQKSSQAPKLLFHYYDKDFNNEADTPDNFQSRRPNTSFCFLDIRSPGLGDTAMYLCATSRAIGEAGRRSGANVLTFGAGSRLTVL.

The chain carries TRBV9 and TRBJ2-5; the match to TRBD2 covers 11 bases. Germline V gene lookup returns CDR1 SGDLS and CDR2 YYNGEE. This CDR3 spans 15 amino acids. V shed 4 bases, J shed 3 bases, and the junction held 5 bases outside the gene matches. CDR3 DNA sequence: TGTGCCAGCAGCTCGGGGACTAGCGGTAAAGAGACCCAGTACTTC. Amino acid sequence: CASSSGTSGKETQYF.

This chain uses TRBV3-1 (or the pseudogene TRBV3-2) with TRBJ2-1; TRBD1 aligns across 9 bases. Trimming took 4 bases from V and 13 from J; bases not matched to a gene: 5. This CDR3 is built from 12 residues. Germline loops: CDR1 LGHDT, CDR2 YNNKEL (reference sequence). The DNA for the CDR3 is TGTGCCAGCAGCCTACCGGGACAGGGTCAGTTCTTC. Translated, it gives CASSLPGQGQFF.

This clone was picked up a small number of times. This chain links TRBV15 with TRBJ1-3, with unresolved D. The CDR3 length is 16 residues. Trimming pared 0 bases from V and 1 base from J, leaving 10 bases between. Germline V gives CDR1 LNHNV, CDR2 YYDKDF (reference sequence). This CDR3 is CATSRDRTDSGNTIYF. In nucleotides, the CDR3 is TGTGCCACCAGCAGAGATAGGACGGATTCTGGAAACACCATATATTTT.

CDR3 bases: TGTGCCAGCTCACCACCGGTGGGTGGCTACACCTTC. It yields the protein CASSPPVGGYTF. The V and J genes are TRBV18 and TRBJ1-2, with no clear D. There are 12 residues in the CDR3. Germline values: CDR1 KGHSH, CDR2 LQKENI. With 0 bases removed from V and 7 bases from J, the gap between germline ends came to 6 bases.

The chain couples TRBV7-2 to TRBJ2-7; 7 nucleotides match TRBD1. Germline loops: CDR1 SGHTA, CDR2 FQGNSA. V shed 0 bases, J shed 3 bases, and the junction held 8 bases outside the gene matches. The length of the CDR3 is 16 residues. CDR3 loop: CASSLAAPGQSYEQYF. The CDR3 coding sequence is TGTGCCAGCAGCTTAGCGGCGCCGGGACAGAGCTACGAGCAGTACTTC.

The chain couples TRBV3-1 (or the pseudogene TRBV3-2) to TRBJ2-2; D is unclear. V dropped 4 bases and J dropped 4 bases, with 10 bases sitting between them. The germline CDR1 and CDR2 sequences are LGHDT and YNNKEL (reference sequence). The CDR3 is 14 residues long. The CDR3 region is CASSPTPATGELFF. As DNA, the CDR3 is TGTGCCAGCAGCCCCACCCCGGCCACCGGGGAGCTGTTTTTT.

This clone was observed a single time. The chain joins TRBV28 to TRBJ1-5; a possible D gene is TRBD1 (6 bases). V shed 6 bases and J shed 4 bases, with 16 bases lying between them. Germline-derived CDR1 and CDR2 are MDHEN and SYDVKM. There are 15 residues in the CDR3. The CDR3 sequence: CASSLQGRGNQPQHF. CDR3 DNA sequence: TGTGCCAGCAGCCTACAGGGCCGAGGGAATCAGCCCCAGCATTTT.

J is TRBJ2-6 and V is TRBV19; D is unresolved. The CDR3 contains 11 residues. Germline CDR1 is LNHDA and CDR2 is SQIVND (reference sequence). Between the trimmed V and J ends, which lost 8 bases and 4 bases, there was a span of 3 bases. The CDR3 spells CASSGANVLTF. CDR3 bases: TGTGCCAGTTCGGGGGCCAACGTCCTGACTTTC.

This chain connects TRBV7-3 to TRBJ1-5; D not certain. The CDR3 consists of 13 residues. V lost 3 bases and J lost 4, with 7 bases in between. Germline CDR1 reads SGHTA; CDR2 reads FQGTGA. CDR3 sequence reads: CASSFDKNQPQHF. In DNA, the CDR3 is TGTGCCAGCAGCTTTGACAAGAATCAGCCCCAGCATTTT.

J is TRBJ2-2 and V is TRBV6-2 or TRBV6-3, with 7 positions matching TRBD2. Unmatched junction bases numbered 13, after V lost 5 bases and J lost 4 bases. CDR1 MNHEY and CDR2 SVGEGT come from the germline V gene. CDR3 length equals 17 residues. CDR3 in amino acids: CASSPRVWTRGTGELFF. As DNA, the CDR3 is TGTGCCAGCAGTCCCCGGGTGTGGACTAGGGGCACCGGGGAGCTGTTTTTT.

The V gene is TRBV7-3, the J gene TRBJ2-3; D is possibly TRBD2 (6 bases). V lost 3 bases, J lost 4 bases, and 17 bases lay in between. The CDR3 spans 16 residues. Per germline, CDR1 SGHTA and CDR2 FQGTGA. The CDR3 here is CASSFRHGSGADTQYF. CDR3 coding DNA: TGTGCCAGCAGCTTCCGCCATGGGTCGGGAGCAGATACGCAGTATTTT.